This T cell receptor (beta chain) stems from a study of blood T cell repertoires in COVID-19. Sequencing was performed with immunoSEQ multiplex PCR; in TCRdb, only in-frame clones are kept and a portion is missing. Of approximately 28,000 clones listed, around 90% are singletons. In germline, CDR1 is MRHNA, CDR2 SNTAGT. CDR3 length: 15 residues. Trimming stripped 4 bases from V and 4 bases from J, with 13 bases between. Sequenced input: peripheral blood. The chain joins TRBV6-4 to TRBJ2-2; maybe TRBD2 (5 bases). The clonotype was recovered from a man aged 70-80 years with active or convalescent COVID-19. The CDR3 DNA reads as TGTGCCAGCAGTGTCGGGGAAGGCGGCACCGGGGAGCTGTTTTTT. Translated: CASSVGEGGTGELFF.